This T cell receptor (beta chain) was sequenced in a study of T-cell reconstitution after alpha-beta-depleted transplantation in children listed by TCRdb under 2016. As for the study more broadly: Using TCR repertoire profiling, the study followed T-cell immune reconstitution in a quantitative way in children after TCRalphabeta/CD19-depleted allogeneic hematopoietic cell transplantation. Beyond this particular receptor, the publication reports: About two months after transplant, the apparently early recovery of alphabetaT-cell counts reportedly depended on just several hundred clones that had expanded rapidly and came from non-depleted graft cells. Over subsequent months, a decline in hyperexpanded clone frequencies was noted, and after one year, T-cell counts and TCRbeta diversity were mostly ascribed to newly produced T cells. In some patients, the high TCRbeta diversity seen at day 60 was put down to recipient T cells and intrathymic progenitors that had survived conditioning.

The germline V gene (reference sequence) provides CDR1 LNHNV and CDR2 YYDKDF. CDR3 length: 14 amino acids, cysteine to phenylalanine. The DNA shown is the 42-base CDR3, in frame from base 1. Trimming takes 1 base from V and 3 bases from J, and the germline ends sit 9 bases apart. The method behind the library was PCR. This sample was sequenced with an Illumina HiSeq 2500. TCR library preparation used molecular barcoding, with unique molecular identifiers applied to normalize quantification of the TCRbeta repertoire. Using fastp at Q25 and MiXCR, TCRdb reprocessed the public reads and kept productive beta chains. Rows with one shared CDR3 protein collapse into an entry with the most common genes and DNA. A total of fewer than 550,000 distinct CDR3 sequences appear in this sample, around 15% of them only once. Under 30% of the sample belongs to the ten largest clones. With respect to this clonotype: No antigen is known for it. Per-base qualities were not stored, and no clone one base away is much larger.

Explained via the paper, the treatment or condition label denotes: allogeneic hematopoietic cell transplantation with graft depleted of TCRalphabeta T cells and CD19 B cells. The transplant recipients were children given TCRalphabeta/CD19-depleted allogeneic hematopoietic cell grafts. This specimen consisted of PBMCs, mostly from graft donor cells, obtained 360 days after TCRalphabeta/CD19-depleted stem cell transplant. The TCR was taken from a boy younger than two who had a stem cell transplant for Wiskott-Aldrich syndrome, so the T cells may come from the graft donor. The V and J segments used are TRBV15 and TRBJ1-1, with no confidently assigned D gene. The CDR3 in this case is CATSRAHIDTEAFF. The DNA sequence is given as TGTGCCACCAGCAGAGCCCACATCGACACTGAAGCTTTCTTT.